The 5 T cell receptor beta chains below all came from one sample that was sequenced in a study of blood T cells in healthy people across ages (dated by TCRdb to about 2015). Receptor libraries were prepared by 5' RACE. The sequencer was an Illumina HiSeq 2500. A second PCR of roughly 6 to 11 cycles was run with a J-beta primer mix and a sample-barcoded 5' primer. TCRdb cleaned the public reads at Q25 with fastp, built clones with MiXCR and kept in-frame beta chains. Entries that share a CDR3 protein sequence are merged under the most common genes and DNA. This sample is represented by some 800,000 distinct CDR3 sequences; around 42% of them were singletons. Roughly a fifth of the sample lies in the top ten. Sequenced input: blood. All receptors come from a man aged 55 to 70 in good health.

This chain connects TRBV12-3 or TRBV12-4 to TRBJ2-7, with no clear D. Between the trimmed V and J ends, which lost 5 bases and 1 base, there was a span of 15 bases. The CDR3 spans 15 residues. CDR3 nucleotides: TGTGCCAGCAGTACCCGAGATAGGGATTCCTACGAGCAGTACTTC. It encodes CASSTRDRDSYEQYF.

This clonotype was counted at least ten times. The chain combines TRBV10-3 with TRBJ2-3; the D call may be TRBD1 or TRBD2 (5 bases each). V lost 6 bases and J lost 5, with 6 bases in between. Germline loops: CDR1 ENHRY, CDR2 SYGVKD. The CDR3 loop spans 11 amino acids. The CDR3 loop reads CAIRGEDTQYF. The CDR3 DNA is TGTGCCATCAGGGGGGAAGATACGCAGTATTTT.

This clonotype was detected a few times. The chain has TRBV25-1 and TRBJ2-1, with TRBD2 matching 14 bases. Germline CDR1 and CDR2: MGHDK and SYGVNS. Trimming removed 4 bases from V and 9 bases from J; junction bases left unmatched: 8. The CDR3 runs 16 residues. The CDR3 loop is CASSGQTSGGAGEQFF. CDR3 DNA: TGTGCCAGCAGTGGACAGACTAGCGGGGGGGCCGGTGAGCAGTTCTTC.

The J gene is TRBJ1-1, the V gene TRBV7-9, with D unclear. This CDR3 is 13 amino acids long. Germline V lookup: CDR1 SEHNR, CDR2 FQNEAQ (reference sequence). Trimming cost V 8 bases and J 2 bases, with 12 bases left between them. For the CDR3, the DNA is TGTGCCAGCCTCGCCAGGAGCAACACTGAAGCTTTCTTT. Its translation: CASLARSNTEAFF.

The chain has TRBV5-1 and TRBJ1-1; D not certain. V was clipped by 4 bases and J by 1 base, with 8 bases between them. CDR1 and CDR2 from the germline V gene are SGHRS and YFSETQ. The CDR3 runs 13 residues. DNA for the CDR3: TGCGCCAGCAGCCCGGAGGGGAACACTGAAGCTTTCTTT. Translated: CASSPEGNTEAFF.